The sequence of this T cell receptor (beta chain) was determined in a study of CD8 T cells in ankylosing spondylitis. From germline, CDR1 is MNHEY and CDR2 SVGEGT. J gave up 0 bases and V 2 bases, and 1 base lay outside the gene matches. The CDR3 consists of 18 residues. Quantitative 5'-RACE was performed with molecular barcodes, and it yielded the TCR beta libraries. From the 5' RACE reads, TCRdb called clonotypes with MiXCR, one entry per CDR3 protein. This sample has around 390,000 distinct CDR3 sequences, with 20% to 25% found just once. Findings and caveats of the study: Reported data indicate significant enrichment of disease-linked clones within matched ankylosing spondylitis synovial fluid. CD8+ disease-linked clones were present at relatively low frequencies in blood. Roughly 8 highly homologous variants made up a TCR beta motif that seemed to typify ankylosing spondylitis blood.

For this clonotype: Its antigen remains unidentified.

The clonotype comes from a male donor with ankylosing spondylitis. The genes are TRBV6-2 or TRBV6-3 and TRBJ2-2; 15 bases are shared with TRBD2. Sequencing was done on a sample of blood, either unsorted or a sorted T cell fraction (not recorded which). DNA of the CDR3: TGTGCCAGCAGTTACGGGACTAGCGGGAGGCCGAACACCGGGGAGCTGTTTTTT. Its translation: CASSYGTSGRPNTGELFF.